What follows describes a single T cell receptor (beta chain). This may arise from a read error, as a much more abundant clone is one base away. The investigators amplified TCR beta CDR3 regions from RNA transcripts. HTBI primers were used for first-round RT-PCR of the TCR CDR3. TCRdb recomputed calls from the multiplex PCR reads with MiXCR, one row per CDR3 protein. The data show roughly 740,000 distinct CDR3 sequences, with about a sixth seen just once and approximately 8.4% held by the top ten. In germline, CDR1 is LGHDT, CDR2 YNNKEL (reference sequence). The CDR3 extends over 15 amino acids. The data originate from a study of T cells in Graves' hyperthyroidism and ophthalmopathy. Study context: Initial diagnosis, before any treatment, was when peripheral blood was collected.

The chain carries TRBV3-1 and TRBJ2-1; 7 nucleotides agree with TRBD2. The receptor was isolated from a man aged 18 to 29 with Graves' hyperthyroidism. The specimen was blood. CDR3 loop: CVSSRGAGVYNEQFF. As DNA, the CDR3 is TGTGTCAGCAGCCGTGGGGCGGGAGTATACAATGAGCAGTTCTTC.